This TCR beta chain was obtained from a study of Graves' ophthalmopathy and Graves' hyperthyroidism. Study-wide background: Peripheral blood was obtained at first diagnosis, ahead of any treatment.

PBMCs stemmed from 9 to 10 ml of fresh peripheral blood. RNA transcripts yielded amplified TCR beta CDR3 regions. HTBI primers were employed in first-round RT-PCR, then a second-round multiplex PCR followed. TCRdb used MiXCR to reprocess the multiplex PCR reads, holding one entry per CDR3 protein. The sample lists almost 750,000 distinct CDR3 sequences; about 44% were seen once. This clonotype turned up a few times. Sequencing was performed on peripheral blood. The receptor was derived from an adult man with Graves' ophthalmopathy.

The CDR3: CASSEPRRGRRQPQHF. CDR3 DNA sequence: TGTGCCAGCAGCGAACCAAGAAGGGGGCGGCGGCAGCCCCAGCATTTT. This chain joins TRBV9 and TRBJ1-5, with 7 bases fitting TRBD1. This CDR3 has 16 amino acids. V shed 3 bases and J 7 bases; nucleotides not matched to a gene: 13. CDR1 and CDR2 from the germline V gene are SGDLS and YYNGEE.